The 32 T cell receptor beta chains below all came from one sample that was sequenced in a study of coeliac disease. Libraries were prepared by immunoSEQ multiplex PCR; TCRdb keeps only in-frame clonotypes and omits some of them. The sample yields about 5,000 clones, less than 75% seen once. The sample taken for sequencing was lymphocytes from the gut lamina propria. Receptor source: a man aged 18 to 29 with celiac disease on a gluten-free diet.

The chain combines TRBV6-1 with TRBJ1-5, with 7 positions matching TRBD1. Losses at the gene ends were 7 bases for V and 4 bases for J; bases not matched to a gene: 7. The germline gives CDR1 MNHNS, CDR2 SASEGT. The CDR3 covers 14 residues. For the CDR3, the DNA is TGTGCCAGCAACCCGACAGGGCCAAATCAGCCCCAGCATTTT. This gives the protein CASNPTGPNQPQHF.

This clone was found a few times. The V call is TRBV11-2, the J call TRBJ2-1; TRBD2 matches 16 bases. The germline CDR1 and CDR2 sequences are SGHAT and FQNNGV. The CDR3 is 15 amino acids. The J segment lost 10 bases and the V segment lost 11 bases, leaving 11 bases of the junction unmatched. CDR3 region: CAGTGTSGGANEQFF. CDR3 sequence (DNA): TGTGCCGGTACCGGGACTAGCGGGGGGGCCAACGAGCAGTTCTTC.

The rearrangement uses TRBV7-2 and TRBJ2-7; no firm D call. Deletions cut 1 base from V and 2 bases from J, with 12 bases between. The CDR3 extends over 15 amino acids. Germline lookup yields CDR1 SGHTA and CDR2 FQGNSA. The CDR3 region is CASSLGANPPYEQYF. For the CDR3, the DNA is TGTGCCAGCAGCTTAGGGGCCAACCCGCCCTACGAGCAGTACTTC. Filled out from reference TRBV7-2 and TRBJ2-7, the complete variable domain reads GAGVSQSPSNKVTEKGKDVELRCDPISGHTALYWYRQSLGQGLEFLIYFQGNSAPDKSGLPSDRFSAERTGGSVSTLTIQRTQQEDSAVYLCASSLGANPPYEQYFGPGTRLTVT.

In this sample, this clone turned up a few times. The chain combines TRBV6-5 with TRBJ1-3, with 8 bases fitting TRBD1. Germline V lookup: CDR1 MNHEY, CDR2 SVGAGI. The CDR3 is made up of 14 amino acids. J lost 3 bases, V lost 8 bases, and 6 bases had no gene match. This chain's CDR3 is CASGGQVDGNTIYF. The CDR3 region has the DNA TGTGCCAGCGGGGGACAGGTCGATGGAAACACCATATATTTT.

The chain employs TRBV4-3 and TRBJ1-5; 7 nucleotides agree with TRBD1. This CDR3 is 17 amino acids long. Germline V lookup: CDR1 LGHNA, CDR2 YSLEER. The J segment lost 3 bases and the V segment lost 0 bases, leaving 8 bases of the junction unmatched. The DNA for the CDR3 is TGCGCCAGCAGCCAAGATCCAGGGGGTTTTAACAATCAGCCCCAGCATTTT. Protein: CASSQDPGGFNNQPQHF.

This chain links TRBV4-1 with TRBJ1-2; D possibly corresponds to TRBD1 (6 bases). Per germline, CDR1 MGHRA and CDR2 YSYEKL. The CDR3 is 15 amino acids. V lost 4 bases to trimming and J lost 0 bases, with 12 bases between them. Here the CDR3 DNA reads TGCGCCAGCAGCCTCGACAGGACCGCTAACTATGGCTACACCTTC. This gives the protein CASSLDRTANYGYTF.

This rearrangement joins TRBV9 to TRBJ2-2, with D unresolved. Trimming took off 4 bases at V and 2 bases at J, with 3 bases between the two ends. Germline CDR1 and CDR2: SGDLS and YYNGEE. The CDR3 spans 12 residues. CDR3 sequence (DNA): TGTGCCAGCAGCTTAAACACCGGGGAGCTGTTTTTT. This encodes CASSLNTGELFF.

This chain joins TRBV13 and TRBJ1-1, with D maybe TRBD1 (6 bases). The V gene lost 7 bases and the J gene lost 4 bases, with 16 bases spanning the gap. CDR1 is PRHDT, CDR2 FYEKMQ, per germline (reference sequence). The CDR3 runs 14 residues. CDR3 sequence (DNA): TGTGCCAGCACCCCTGGACAGAAATTCACTGAAGCTTTCTTT. It encodes CASTPGQKFTEAFF.

The V gene is TRBV7-9, the J gene TRBJ1-1; 7 nucleotides agree with TRBD1. Germline V CDR1 and CDR2: SEHNR, FQNEAQ (reference sequence). The trim removed 5 bases at V and 8 bases at J, leaving 5 bases unmatched. This CDR3 spans 12 amino acids. The CDR3: CASSQTGLEAFF. Written as DNA, the CDR3 is TGTGCCAGCAGCCAGACAGGGCTGGAAGCTTTCTTT.

The sample holds a few counts of this clone. The chain combines TRBV6-5 with TRBJ1-2; 8 bases fit TRBD1. Germline V CDR1 and CDR2: MNHEY, SVGAGI. The trim removed 6 bases at V and 2 bases at J, leaving 5 bases unmatched. The CDR3 runs 14 residues. CDR3 loop: CASRTGQGNYGYTF. CDR3 nucleotides: TGTGCCAGCAGGACAGGACAGGGAAACTATGGCTACACCTTC.

The rearrangement uses TRBV30 and TRBJ1-4, with D perhaps TRBD1 (5 bases). V shed 2 bases and J shed 8 bases, with 6 bases lying between them. The CDR3 runs 11 residues. CDR1 is GTSNPN and CDR2 is SVGIG in the germline V gene (reference sequence). CDR3 protein: CAWSPGEKLFF. In DNA, the CDR3 is TGTGCCTGGAGTCCAGGGGAAAAACTGTTTTTT.

The chain combines TRBV28 with TRBJ1-4, with 7 positions matching TRBD1. J lost 2 bases, V lost 10 bases, and 7 bases had no gene match. Germline CDR1 reads MDHEN; CDR2 reads SYDVKM. The CDR3 runs 14 residues. This CDR3 reads CATDREGTNEKLFF. The CDR3 DNA is TGTGCCACCGACAGGGAAGGGACTAATGAAAAACTGTTTTTT. The full variable domain, its missing parts supplied by reference TRBV28 and TRBJ1-4, is DVKVTQSSRYLVKRTGEKVFLECVQDMDHENMFWYRQDPGLGLRLIYFSYDVKMKEKGDIPEGYSVSREKKERFSLILESASTNQTSMYLCATDREGTNEKLFFGSGTQLSVL.

In this sample, this clone turned up a few times. This chain joins TRBV18 and TRBJ2-5; D perhaps matches TRBD2 (6 bases). In germline, CDR1 is KGHSH, CDR2 LQKENI. V was clipped by 5 bases and J by 4 bases, with 14 bases between them. This CDR3 has 14 amino acids. The CDR3: CASSSARRGETQYF. The DNA of the CDR3 is TGTGCCAGCTCATCGGCGAGGAGGGGAGAGACCCAGTACTTC.

The chain couples TRBV6-5 to TRBJ2-5, with D tentatively TRBD2 (5 bases). From germline, CDR1 is MNHEY and CDR2 SVGAGI. There are 12 residues in the CDR3. Trimming removed 8 bases at V and 5 bases at J, with 12 bases between. CDR3 sequence reads: CASGSGRETQYF. CDR3 sequence (DNA): TGTGCCAGCGGGAGCGGACGGGAGACCCAGTACTTC.

The chain combines TRBV18 with TRBJ1-2, with 9 bases identical to TRBD1. After removal of 3 bases from V and 7 bases from J, the junction contained 6 bases not matched to a gene. Germline CDR1 and CDR2: KGHSH and LQKENI. The CDR3 is 14 residues long. The CDR3 protein is CASSPTADRGGYTF. In DNA, the CDR3 is TGTGCCAGCTCACCGACAGCGGACAGGGGTGGCTACACCTTC.

CDR3 in DNA: TGTGCCAGCAGCGACCTCGGGGGGAATGAGCAGTTCTTC. This codes for CASSDLGGNEQFF. The J gene is TRBJ2-1, the V gene TRBV7-2; 7 bases are a match to TRBD2. Germline V CDR1 and CDR2: SGHTA, FQGNSA. This CDR3 contains 13 residues. V lost 5 bases and J lost 7; bases outside the gene matches: 5.

The rearrangement links TRBV9 to TRBJ2-7, with D maybe TRBD1 (6 bases). From germline, CDR1 is SGDLS and CDR2 YYNGEE. The CDR3 consists of 14 residues. Trimming stripped 0 bases from V and 3 bases from J, with 10 bases between. CDR3 DNA sequence: TGTGCCAGCAGCGTAGCAGGACAGAGCTACGAGCAGTACTTC. Translating gives CASSVAGQSYEQYF.

The chain recombines TRBV5-1 with TRBJ2-3; TRBD2 aligns across 10 bases. J was trimmed by 2 bases and V by 2 bases; bases with no gene match: 11. CDR1 is SGHRS and CDR2 is YFSETQ in the germline V gene. CDR3 size: 18 residues. CDR3 coding DNA: TGCGCCAGCAGCTTAGGAATAGCGGGGGGTGGCCCCACAGATACGCAGTATTTT. Protein product: CASSLGIAGGGPTDTQYF.

This clone is termed medium-sized (0.01 to 0.1%). This sequence joins TRBV4-1 and TRBJ1-6; D call uncertain. In germline, CDR1 is MGHRA, CDR2 YSYEKL. The CDR3 spans 18 residues. V was shortened by 0 bases and J by 0 bases, with 12 bases between the two germline ends. In DNA form, the CDR3 reads TGCGCCAGCAGCCAAGATGGAGTCCGTTACTCCTATAATTCACCCCTCCACTTT. This encodes CASSQDGVRYSYNSPLHF.

The rearrangement joins TRBV7-2 to TRBJ2-3; 7 positions match TRBD1. This CDR3 comprises 16 residues. CDR1 is SGHTA, CDR2 FQGNSA, per germline. With 0 bases clipped from V and 2 bases from J, the junction kept 5 bases outside the gene matches. The CDR3 loop is CASSLAGTVFTDTQYF. CDR3 nucleotide sequence: TGTGCCAGCAGCTTAGCGGGGACAGTTTTCACAGATACGCAGTATTTT. Based on the CDR3 plus reference TRBV7-2 and TRBJ2-3, the full variable domain is GAGVSQSPSNKVTEKGKDVELRCDPISGHTALYWYRQSLGQGLEFLIYFQGNSAPDKSGLPSDRFSAERTGGSVSTLTIQRTQQEDSAVYLCASSLAGTVFTDTQYFGPGTRLTVL.

The rearrangement uses TRBV5-1 and TRBJ1-3; 8 bases map to TRBD1. The germline CDR1 and CDR2 sequences are SGHRS and YFSETQ. The CDR3 is 18 amino acids. V lost 7 bases to trimming and J lost 0 bases; unmatched junction nucleotides: 15. Here the CDR3 DNA reads TGCGCCAGCGCTAAGGGATCCCCTACAGGGGGCTCTGGAAACACCATATATTTT. Protein sequence: CASAKGSPTGGSGNTIYF.

As concerns this clone: At the DNA level, this CDR3 is encoded by other sequences in the same sample as well. CDR3 nucleotide sequence: TGTGCCAGTAGTATAGGACAGGGACCCACCGGGGAGCTGTTTTTT. Translated, it gives CASSIGQGPTGELFF. The V gene is TRBV19, the J gene TRBJ2-2; 7 bases agree with TRBD1. The germline V gene encodes CDR1 LNHDA and CDR2 SQIVND (reference sequence). This CDR3 has 15 residues. V dropped 1 base and J dropped 4; count of bases not matched to a gene: 3.

The rearrangement links TRBV5-1 to TRBJ1-2; no reliable D call. Germline lookup yields CDR1 SGHRS and CDR2 YFSETQ. V lost 0 bases and J lost 4, with 7 bases in between. The length of the CDR3 is 13 residues. CDR3 nucleotides: TGCGCCAGCAGCTTGGGGGCCTTCTATGGCTACACCTTC. Translated, it gives CASSLGAFYGYTF.

The chain employs TRBV6-1 and TRBJ1-2; D unresolved. CDR1 MNHNS and CDR2 SASEGT come from the germline V gene. The CDR3 sequence is 15 residues long. V lost 0 bases and J lost 2, with 10 bases in between. CDR3 nucleotides: TGTGCCAGCAGTGAAGCGGCTTATCAAAACTATGGCTACACCTTC. Translating it yields CASSEAAYQNYGYTF.

J is TRBJ2-5 and V is TRBV4-2; 12 bases are a match to TRBD2. The closer fit of TRBJ2-7 to the DNA end suggests the J call may be wrong. There are 16 residues in the CDR3. From germline, CDR1 is LGHNA and CDR2 YNFKEQ. The DNA of the CDR3 is TGTGCCAGCAGCCTAGCACTAGCGGGGGGCAGCAACGAGCAGTACTTC. Protein product: CASSLALAGGSNEQYF.

This chain joins TRBV13 and TRBJ1-6, with 8 nucleotides matching TRBD1. Germline V gives CDR1 PRHDT, CDR2 FYEKMQ (reference sequence). The CDR3 is 16 residues long. Trimming at V came to 6 bases and at J to 0 bases, leaving 4 bases not matched to a gene. The CDR3: CASSHGQGSYNSPLHF. Here the CDR3 DNA reads TGTGCCAGCAGTCACGGACAGGGCTCCTATAATTCACCCCTCCACTTT.

This clone was counted only a few times. In DNA form, the CDR3 reads TGTGCCAGCAGCCCGCGGGGGGATGAGCAGTTCTTC. Its protein product is CASSPRGDEQFF. The chain has TRBV5-4 and TRBJ2-1; 8 nucleotides agree with TRBD2. Germline values: CDR1 SGHNT, CDR2 YYREEE (reference sequence). The CDR3 sequence is 12 residues long. Trimming removed 4 bases from V and 8 bases from J; junction bases left unmatched: 2.

This clone has a handful of counts. The chain links TRBV30 to TRBJ1-1; D is unclear. The CDR3 consists of 12 residues. CDR1 is GTSNPN, CDR2 SVGIG, per germline (reference sequence). V shed 3 bases and J shed 2 bases, with 7 bases lying between them. CDR3 sequence reads: CAWSHQNTEAFF. CDR3 sequence (DNA): TGTGCCTGGAGCCATCAAAACACTGAAGCTTTCTTT.

The rearrangement uses TRBV2 and TRBJ1-5; D is unresolved. From germline, CDR1 is SNHLY and CDR2 FYNNEI. The V and J ends lost 4 bases and 0 bases respectively, with 7 bases between them. The CDR3 runs to 14 residues. DNA for the CDR3: TGTGCCAGCAGTGGCGGTTATAGCAATCAGCCCCAGCATTTT. It encodes CASSGGYSNQPQHF.

This clone came up once. J is TRBJ1-2 and V is TRBV30; 7 bases are shared with TRBD1. Germline loops: CDR1 GTSNPN, CDR2 SVGIG (reference sequence). CDR3 length: 14 amino acids. The V and J ends lost 4 bases and 4 bases, in that order; junction bases with no gene match: 9. The CDR3 bases are TGTGCCTGGAACCAACAGGGGCTCCTCTATGGCTACACCTTC. Translation: CAWNQQGLLYGYTF.

This clone appeared a single time. The chain recombines TRBV28 with TRBJ2-7; D perhaps matches TRBD2 (6 bases). CDR1 is MDHEN, CDR2 SYDVKM, per germline. The V gene lost 9 bases and the J gene lost 7 bases, with 13 bases spanning the gap. The CDR3 consists of 11 residues. CDR3 in amino acids: CASGGVREQYF. DNA of the CDR3: TGTGCCAGTGGAGGGGTGAGGGAGCAGTACTTC.

The chain links TRBV2 to TRBJ2-7; D is possibly TRBD2 (6 bases). The CDR3 spans 12 residues. Germline V gene lookup returns CDR1 SNHLY and CDR2 FYNNEI. V was shortened by 5 bases and J by 3 bases, with 8 bases between the two germline ends. The CDR3 protein is CASSTGVYEQYF. The CDR3 DNA reads as TGTGCCAGCAGTACGGGGGTCTACGAGCAGTACTTC.